The following is a T cell receptor beta chain sequence with its context. Its antigen is as yet unknown. This specimen belongs to a study of CD8 T cells in ankylosing spondylitis. V lost 5 bases, J lost 8 bases, and 15 bases lay in between. This CDR3 has 13 amino acids. Germline V gene sequence: CDR1 SEHNR, CDR2 FQNEAQ (reference sequence). Preparation of TCR beta libraries was done by quantitative 5'-RACE with molecular barcodes. TCRdb itself ran the 5' RACE reads through MiXCR, one entry per CDR3 protein. The table lists about 400,000 distinct CDR3 sequences, approximately 22% of them singletons. Study-level points and caveats: In peripheral blood, disease-linked CD8+ clones occurred at relatively low frequencies. Blood from ankylosing spondylitis patients appeared to carry a characteristic roughly 8-variant TCR beta motif. In reactive arthritis synovial fluid and blood, some motif variants had been reported before.

The chain uses TRBV7-9 and TRBJ1-2; perhaps TRBD1 as D (6 bases). This clonotype was sampled from a male donor with ankylosing spondylitis or in good health (not recorded which). The specimen sequenced was blood, either unsorted or a sorted T cell fraction (not recorded which). Written as DNA, the CDR3 is TGTGCCAGCAGCCTAACGCAGGGGAGCGGCTACACCTTC. Its protein is CASSLTQGSGYTF.